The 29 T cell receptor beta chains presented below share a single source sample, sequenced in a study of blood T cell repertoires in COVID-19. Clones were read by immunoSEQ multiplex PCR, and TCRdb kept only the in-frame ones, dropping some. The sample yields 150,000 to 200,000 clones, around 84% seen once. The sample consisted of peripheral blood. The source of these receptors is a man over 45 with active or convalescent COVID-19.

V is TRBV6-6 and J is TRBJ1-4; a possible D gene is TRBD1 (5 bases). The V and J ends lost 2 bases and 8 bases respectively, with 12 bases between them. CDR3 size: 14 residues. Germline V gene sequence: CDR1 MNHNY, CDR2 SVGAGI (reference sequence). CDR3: CASSYEREGEKLFF. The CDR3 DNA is TGTGCCAGCAGTTACGAACGGGAGGGGGAAAAACTGTTTTTT.

Here the CDR3 DNA reads TGTGCCAGCAGCCGGCTACCGGGACTAGCGGAGACTCATGAGCAGTTCTTC. It specifies CASSRLPGLAETHEQFF. The genes are TRBV5-6 and TRBJ2-1, with 11 bases identical to TRBD2. This CDR3 has 17 amino acids. V lost 4 bases and J lost 8; bases outside the gene matches: 14. The germline V gene has CDR1 SGHDT and CDR2 YYEEEE.

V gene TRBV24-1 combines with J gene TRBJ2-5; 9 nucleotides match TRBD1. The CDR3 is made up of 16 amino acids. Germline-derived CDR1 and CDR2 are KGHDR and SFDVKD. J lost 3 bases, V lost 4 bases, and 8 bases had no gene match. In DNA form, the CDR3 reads TGTGCCACCAGTGAGCCCGGGACAGGGCGAGAAGAGACCCAGTACTTC. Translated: CATSEPGTGREETQYF.

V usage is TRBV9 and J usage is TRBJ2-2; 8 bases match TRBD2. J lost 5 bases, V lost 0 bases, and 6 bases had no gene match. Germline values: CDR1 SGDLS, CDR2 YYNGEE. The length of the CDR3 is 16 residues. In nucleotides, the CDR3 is TGTGCCAGCAGCGTAGTAAGCGGGAGTGTTACCGGGGAGCTGTTTTTT. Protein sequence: CASSVVSGSVTGELFF.

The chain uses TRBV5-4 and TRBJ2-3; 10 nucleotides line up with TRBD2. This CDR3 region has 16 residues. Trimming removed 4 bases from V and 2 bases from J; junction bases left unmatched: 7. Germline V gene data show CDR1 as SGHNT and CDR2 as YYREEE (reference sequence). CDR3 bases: TGTGCCAGCAGCCTAAGAAGCGGGGGGGTCACAGATACGCAGTATTTT. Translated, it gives CASSLRSGGVTDTQYF.

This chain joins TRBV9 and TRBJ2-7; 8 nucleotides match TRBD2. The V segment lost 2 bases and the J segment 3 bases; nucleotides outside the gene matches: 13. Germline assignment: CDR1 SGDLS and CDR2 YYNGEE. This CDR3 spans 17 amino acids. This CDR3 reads CASSVGGATNKGYEQYF. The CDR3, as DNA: TGTGCCAGCAGCGTCGGGGGGGCTACGAATAAAGGCTACGAGCAGTACTTC.

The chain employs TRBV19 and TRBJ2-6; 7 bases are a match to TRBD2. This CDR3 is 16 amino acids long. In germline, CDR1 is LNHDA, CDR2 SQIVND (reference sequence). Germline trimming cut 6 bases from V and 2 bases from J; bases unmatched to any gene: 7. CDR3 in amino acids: CASRREGGAGANVLTF. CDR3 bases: TGTGCCAGTAGACGCGAGGGAGGGGCTGGGGCCAACGTCCTGACTTTC.

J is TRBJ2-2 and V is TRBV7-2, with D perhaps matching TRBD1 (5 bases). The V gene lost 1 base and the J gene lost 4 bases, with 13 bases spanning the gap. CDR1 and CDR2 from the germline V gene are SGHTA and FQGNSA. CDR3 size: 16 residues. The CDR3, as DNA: TGTGCCAGCAGCTTAGTGGGGCCGCCAGTCACCGGGGAGCTGTTTTTT. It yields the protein CASSLVGPPVTGELFF.

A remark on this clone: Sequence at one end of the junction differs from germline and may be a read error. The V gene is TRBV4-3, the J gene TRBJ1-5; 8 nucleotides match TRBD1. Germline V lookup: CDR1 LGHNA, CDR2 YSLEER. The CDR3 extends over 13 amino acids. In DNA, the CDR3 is TGCGCCAGCAGCCAGGATGCCGGGACAGGCCAGAATTTT. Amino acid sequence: CASSQDAGTGQNF.

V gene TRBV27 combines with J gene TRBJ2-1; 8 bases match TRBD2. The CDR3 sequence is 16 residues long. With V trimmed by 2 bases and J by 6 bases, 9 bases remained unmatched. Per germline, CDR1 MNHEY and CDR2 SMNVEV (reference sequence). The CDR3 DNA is TGTGCCAGCAGTTTAGGTGCGGGAGGCCATACCAATGAGCAGTTCTTC. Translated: CASSLGAGGHTNEQFF.

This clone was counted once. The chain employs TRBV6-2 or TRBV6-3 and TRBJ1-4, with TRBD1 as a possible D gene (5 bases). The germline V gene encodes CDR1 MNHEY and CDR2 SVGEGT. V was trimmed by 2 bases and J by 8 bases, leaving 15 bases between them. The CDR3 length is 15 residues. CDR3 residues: CASSYAGTGGEKLFF. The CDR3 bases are TGTGCCAGCAGTTACGCCGGGACCGGAGGGGAAAAACTGTTTTTT.

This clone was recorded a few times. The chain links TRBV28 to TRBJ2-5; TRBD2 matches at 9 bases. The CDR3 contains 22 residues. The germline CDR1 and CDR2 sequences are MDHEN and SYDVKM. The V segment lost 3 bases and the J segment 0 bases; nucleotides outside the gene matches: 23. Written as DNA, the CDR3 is TGTGCCAGCAGTTTGGTGCTGGGGAGCAGGGTAAGGACTAGCGAAAACCAAGAGACCCAGTACTTC. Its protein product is CASSLVLGSRVRTSENQETQYF.

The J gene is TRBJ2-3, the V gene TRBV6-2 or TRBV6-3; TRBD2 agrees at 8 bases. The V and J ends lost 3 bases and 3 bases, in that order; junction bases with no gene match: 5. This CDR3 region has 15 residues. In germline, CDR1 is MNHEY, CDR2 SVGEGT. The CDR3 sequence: CASSYIGRGTDTQYF. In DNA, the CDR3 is TGTGCCAGCAGTTATATCGGGAGGGGGACAGATACGCAGTATTTT.

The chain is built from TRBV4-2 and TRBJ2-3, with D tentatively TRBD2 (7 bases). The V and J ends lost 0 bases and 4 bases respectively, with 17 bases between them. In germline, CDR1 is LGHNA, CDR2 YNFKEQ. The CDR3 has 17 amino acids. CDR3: CASSQDLRGGRSDTQYF. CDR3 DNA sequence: TGTGCCAGCAGCCAAGATCTAAGGGGGGGCAGGTCAGATACGCAGTATTTT.

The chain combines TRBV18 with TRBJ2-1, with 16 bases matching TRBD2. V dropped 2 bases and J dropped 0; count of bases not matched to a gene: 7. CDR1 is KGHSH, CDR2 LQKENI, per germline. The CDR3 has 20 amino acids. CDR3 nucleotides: TGTGCCAGCTCACCATTTGGGACTAGCGGGGGGGTTAGCTCCTACAATGAGCAGTTCTTC. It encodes CASSPFGTSGGVSSYNEQFF.

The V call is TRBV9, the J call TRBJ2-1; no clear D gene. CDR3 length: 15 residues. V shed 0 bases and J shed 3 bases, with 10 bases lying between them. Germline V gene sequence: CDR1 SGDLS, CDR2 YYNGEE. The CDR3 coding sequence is TGTGCCAGCAGCGTAGGGCAGGCAGACTACAATGAGCAGTTCTTC. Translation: CASSVGQADYNEQFF.

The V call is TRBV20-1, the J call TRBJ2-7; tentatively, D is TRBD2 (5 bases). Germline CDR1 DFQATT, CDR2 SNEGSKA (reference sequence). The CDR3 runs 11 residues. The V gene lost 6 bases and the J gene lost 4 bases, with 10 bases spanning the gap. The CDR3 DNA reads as TGCAGTGCACTAGACTTGTACGAGCAGTACTTC. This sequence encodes CSALDLYEQYF.

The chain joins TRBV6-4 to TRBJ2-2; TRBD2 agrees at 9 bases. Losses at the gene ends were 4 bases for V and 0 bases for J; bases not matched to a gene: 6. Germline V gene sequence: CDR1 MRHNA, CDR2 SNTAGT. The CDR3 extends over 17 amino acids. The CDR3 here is CASSVEAGGANTGELFF. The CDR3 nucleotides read TGTGCCAGCAGTGTTGAAGCGGGGGGCGCGAACACCGGGGAGCTGTTTTTT.

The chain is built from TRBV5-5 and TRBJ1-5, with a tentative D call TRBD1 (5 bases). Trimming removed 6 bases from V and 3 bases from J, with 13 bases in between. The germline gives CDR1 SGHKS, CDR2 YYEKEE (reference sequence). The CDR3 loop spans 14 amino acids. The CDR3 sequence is CASTQAGSNQPQHF. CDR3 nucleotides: TGTGCCAGCACCCAGGCAGGGTCCAATCAGCCCCAGCATTTT.

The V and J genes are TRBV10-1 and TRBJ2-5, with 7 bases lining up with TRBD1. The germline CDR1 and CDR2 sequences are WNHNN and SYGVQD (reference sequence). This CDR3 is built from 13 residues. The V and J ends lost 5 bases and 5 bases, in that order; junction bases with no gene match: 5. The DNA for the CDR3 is TGCGCCAGCAGTCCCAGGGGGTGCGAGACCCAGTACTTC. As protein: CASSPRGCETQYF.

For the CDR3, the DNA is TGTGCCAGCAGCCCCCGAACATCCTACAATGAGCAGTTCTTC. Its translation is CASSPRTSYNEQFF. J is TRBJ2-1 and V is TRBV9; the D is unclear. Germline loops: CDR1 SGDLS, CDR2 YYNGEE. This CDR3 is 14 amino acids long. Trimming left V 4 bases short and J 1 base short, with 9 bases between.

CDR3 protein: CASSLVDGGAGNEQFF. In DNA, the CDR3 is TGTGCCAGCAGCTTGGTGGACGGGGGGGCCGGTAATGAGCAGTTCTTC. This chain connects TRBV5-6 to TRBJ2-1, with 8 bases fitting TRBD2. This CDR3 spans 16 amino acids. The germline V gene encodes CDR1 SGHDT and CDR2 YYEEEE. Losses at the gene ends were 0 bases for V and 7 bases for J; bases not matched to a gene: 9.

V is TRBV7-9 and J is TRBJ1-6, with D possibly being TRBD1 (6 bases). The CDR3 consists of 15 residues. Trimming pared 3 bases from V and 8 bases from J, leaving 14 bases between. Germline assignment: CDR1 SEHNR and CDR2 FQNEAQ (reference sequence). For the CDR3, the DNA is TGTGCCAGCAGCTTCAGTGGGGGGGCTGATTCACCCCTCCACTTT. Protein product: CASSFSGGADSPLHF.

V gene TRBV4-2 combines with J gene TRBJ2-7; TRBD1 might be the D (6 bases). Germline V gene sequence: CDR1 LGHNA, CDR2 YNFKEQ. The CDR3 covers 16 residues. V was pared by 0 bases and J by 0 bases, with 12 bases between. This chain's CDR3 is CASSQDMTGYSYEQYF. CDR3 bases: TGTGCCAGCAGCCAAGATATGACAGGATACTCCTACGAGCAGTACTTC.

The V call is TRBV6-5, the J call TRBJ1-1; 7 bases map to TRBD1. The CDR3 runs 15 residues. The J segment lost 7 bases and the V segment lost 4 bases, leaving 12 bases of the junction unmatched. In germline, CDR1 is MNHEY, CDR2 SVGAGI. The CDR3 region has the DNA TGTGCCAGCAGTTTCATTCCGGGACAGCGCGATGAAGCTTTCTTT. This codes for CASSFIPGQRDEAFF.

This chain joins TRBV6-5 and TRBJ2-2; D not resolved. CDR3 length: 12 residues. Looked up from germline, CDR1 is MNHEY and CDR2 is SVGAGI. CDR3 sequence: CGILPPTGELFF. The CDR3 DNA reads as TGTGGGATACTACCGCCCACCGGGGAGCTGTTTTTT.

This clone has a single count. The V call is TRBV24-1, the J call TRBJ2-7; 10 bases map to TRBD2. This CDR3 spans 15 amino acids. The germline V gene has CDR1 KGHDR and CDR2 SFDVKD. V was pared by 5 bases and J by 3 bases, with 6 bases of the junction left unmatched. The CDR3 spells CATSGVAGGFYEQYF. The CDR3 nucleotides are TGTGCCACCAGTGGGGTAGCGGGAGGATTCTACGAGCAGTACTTC.

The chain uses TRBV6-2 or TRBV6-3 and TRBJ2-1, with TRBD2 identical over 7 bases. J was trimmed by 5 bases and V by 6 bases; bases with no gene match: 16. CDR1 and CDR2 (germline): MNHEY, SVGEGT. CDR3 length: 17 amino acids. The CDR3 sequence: CASSPIGEGRRDNEQFF. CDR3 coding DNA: TGTGCCAGCAGCCCTATCGGGGAGGGACGTCGGGACAATGAGCAGTTCTTC.

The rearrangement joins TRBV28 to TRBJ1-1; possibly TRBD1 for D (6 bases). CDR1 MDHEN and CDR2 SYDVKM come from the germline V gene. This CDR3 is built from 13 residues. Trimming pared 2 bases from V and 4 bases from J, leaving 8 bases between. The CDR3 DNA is TGTGCCAGCAGTTTAACAGGGCCCACTGAAGCTTTCTTT. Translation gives CASSLTGPTEAFF.